The 2 T cell receptor beta chains below come from one sample, sequenced in a study of Graves' ophthalmopathy and Graves' hyperthyroidism. TCR beta CDR3 regions were amplified from RNA transcripts. HTBI primers primed a first-round RT-PCR, and a second-round multiplex PCR followed. TCRdb passed the multiplex PCR reads through MiXCR, listing each CDR3 protein once. The sample lists about 700,000 distinct CDR3 sequences, 35% to 45% occurring once. Sequenced material: peripheral blood. The receptors shown here come from an adult man with Graves' ophthalmopathy.

The chain couples TRBV29-1 to TRBJ2-6; 11 bases map to TRBD2. The length of the CDR3 is 13 residues. The V gene end was trimmed by 6 bases and the J gene end by 11 bases; junction bases not matched to a gene: 6. The germline CDR1 and CDR2 sequences are SQVTM and ANQGSEA. For the CDR3, the DNA is TGCAGCGTATTAGCGGGAGGGCCCTACGTCCTGACTTTC. As protein: CSVLAGGPYVLTF.

This clonotype has a single count. This clone may be a read error of a much larger clone one base away. The CDR3 does not close with the conserved phenylalanine or tryptophan, likely indicating a read error. The rearrangement joins TRBV19 to TRBJ1-1, with D unresolved. CDR1 and CDR2 from the germline V gene are LNHDA and SQIVND (reference sequence). CDR3 length equals 13 residues. V lost 3 bases, J lost 7 bases, and 12 bases lay in between. CDR3 protein: CASSMDGFYEAFL. For the CDR3, the DNA is TGTGCCAGTAGTATGGATGGGTTCTATGAAGCTTTCCTT.